This T cell receptor (beta chain) appears in the sequencing data of a study of blood T cell repertoires in COVID-19. Study-level background: Material from acute and convalescent COVID-19 was sourced from the United States, Italy and Spain. PBMCs, B-cell-depleted T cells, or T cells provided the cDNA or gDNA that made up the material.

Under the authors' procedure: Estimation of nucleated cell counts relied on the amplification of reference gene primers. The protocol was immunoSEQ multiplex PCR, while the TCRdb copy is restricted to in-frame clones and leaves out a portion. V and J calls and clone size come straight from that table; D and trimming were deduced from the DNA. The repertoire has about 200,000 clones, roughly nine tenths of them found once; the top ten carry 0.75% to 0.95%. Trimming pared 6 bases from V and 4 bases from J, leaving 12 bases between. Germline CDR1 reads SNHLY; CDR2 reads FYNNEI. This CDR3 region has 13 residues.

This receptor was obtained from a woman in her 70s with acute or convalescent COVID-19. Sequencing input: peripheral blood. The V gene is TRBV2, the J gene TRBJ1-2, with D possibly TRBD1 on 6 matching bases. The CDR3 DNA reads TGTGCCAGCAGGACCGGACAGTTCTATGGCTACACCTTC. This codes for CASRTGQFYGYTF. The full variable domain, rest sourced from reference TRBV2 and TRBJ1-2, is EPEVTQTPSHQVTQMGQEVILRCVPISNHLYFYWYRQILGQKVEFLVSFYNNEISEKSEIFDDQFSVERPDGSNFTLKIRSTKLEDSAMYFCASRTGQFYGYTFGSGTRLTVV.